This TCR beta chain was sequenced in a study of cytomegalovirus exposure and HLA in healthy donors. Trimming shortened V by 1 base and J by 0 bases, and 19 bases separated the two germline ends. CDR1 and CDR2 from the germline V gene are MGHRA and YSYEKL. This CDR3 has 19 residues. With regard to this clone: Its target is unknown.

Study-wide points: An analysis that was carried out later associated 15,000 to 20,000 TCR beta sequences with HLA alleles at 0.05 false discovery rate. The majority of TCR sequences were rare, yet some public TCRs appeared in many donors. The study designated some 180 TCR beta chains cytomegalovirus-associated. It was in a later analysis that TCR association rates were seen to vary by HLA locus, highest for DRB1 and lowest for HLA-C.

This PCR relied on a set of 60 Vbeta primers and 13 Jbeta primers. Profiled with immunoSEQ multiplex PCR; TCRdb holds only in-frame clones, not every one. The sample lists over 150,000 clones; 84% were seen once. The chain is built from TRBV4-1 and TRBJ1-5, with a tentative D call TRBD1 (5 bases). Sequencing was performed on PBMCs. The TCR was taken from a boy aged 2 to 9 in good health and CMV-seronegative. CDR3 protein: CASSQGPSQTDGSNQPQHF. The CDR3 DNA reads TGCGCCAGCAGCCAAGGTCCGTCTCAGACAGATGGTAGCAATCAGCCCCAGCATTTT.